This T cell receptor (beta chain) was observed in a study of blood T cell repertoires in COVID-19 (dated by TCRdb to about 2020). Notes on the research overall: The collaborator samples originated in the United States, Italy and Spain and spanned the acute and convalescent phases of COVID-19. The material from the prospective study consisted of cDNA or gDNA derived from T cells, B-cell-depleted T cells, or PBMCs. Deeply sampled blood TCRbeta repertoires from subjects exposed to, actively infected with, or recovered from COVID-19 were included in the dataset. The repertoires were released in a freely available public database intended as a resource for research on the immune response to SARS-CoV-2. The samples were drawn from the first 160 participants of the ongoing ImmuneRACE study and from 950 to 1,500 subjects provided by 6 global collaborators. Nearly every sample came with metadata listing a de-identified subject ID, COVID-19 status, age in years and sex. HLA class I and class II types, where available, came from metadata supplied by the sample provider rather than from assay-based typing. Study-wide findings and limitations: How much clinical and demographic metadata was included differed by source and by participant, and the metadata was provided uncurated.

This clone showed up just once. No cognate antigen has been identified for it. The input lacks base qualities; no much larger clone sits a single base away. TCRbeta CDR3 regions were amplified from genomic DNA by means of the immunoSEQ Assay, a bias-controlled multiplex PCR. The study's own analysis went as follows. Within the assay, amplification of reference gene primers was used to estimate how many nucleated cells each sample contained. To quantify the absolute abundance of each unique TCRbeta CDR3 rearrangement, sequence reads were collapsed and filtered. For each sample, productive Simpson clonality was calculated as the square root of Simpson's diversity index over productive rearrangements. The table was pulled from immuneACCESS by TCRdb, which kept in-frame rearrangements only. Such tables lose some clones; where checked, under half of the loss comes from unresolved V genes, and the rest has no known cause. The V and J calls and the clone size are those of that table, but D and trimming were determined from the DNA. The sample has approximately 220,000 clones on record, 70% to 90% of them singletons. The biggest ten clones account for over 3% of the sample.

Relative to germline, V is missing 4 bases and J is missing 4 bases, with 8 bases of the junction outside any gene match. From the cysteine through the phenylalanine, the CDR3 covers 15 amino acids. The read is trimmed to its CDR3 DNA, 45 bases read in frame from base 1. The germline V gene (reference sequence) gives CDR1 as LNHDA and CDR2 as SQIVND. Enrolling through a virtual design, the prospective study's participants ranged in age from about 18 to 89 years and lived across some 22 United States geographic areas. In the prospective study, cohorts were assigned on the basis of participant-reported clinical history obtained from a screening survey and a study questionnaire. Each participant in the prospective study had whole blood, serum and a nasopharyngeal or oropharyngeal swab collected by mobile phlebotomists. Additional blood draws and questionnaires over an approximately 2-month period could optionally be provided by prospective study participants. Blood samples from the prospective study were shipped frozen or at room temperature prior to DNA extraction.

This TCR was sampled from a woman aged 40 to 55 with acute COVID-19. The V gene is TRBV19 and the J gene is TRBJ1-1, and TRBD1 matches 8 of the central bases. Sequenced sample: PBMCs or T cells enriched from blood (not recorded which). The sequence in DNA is TGTGCCAGTAGTACCCTGACAGGGGCGGCCACTGAAGCTTTCTTT. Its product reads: CASSTLTGAATEAFF.